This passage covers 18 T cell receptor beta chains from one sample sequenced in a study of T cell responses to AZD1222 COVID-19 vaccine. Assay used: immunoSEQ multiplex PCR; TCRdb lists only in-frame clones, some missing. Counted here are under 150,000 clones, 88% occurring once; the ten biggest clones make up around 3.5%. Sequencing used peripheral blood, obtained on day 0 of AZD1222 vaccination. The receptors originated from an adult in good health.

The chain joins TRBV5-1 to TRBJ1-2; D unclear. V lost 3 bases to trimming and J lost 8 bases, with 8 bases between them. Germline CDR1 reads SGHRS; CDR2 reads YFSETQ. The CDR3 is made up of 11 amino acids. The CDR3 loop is CASSYSEGYTF. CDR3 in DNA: TGCGCCAGCAGCTACAGCGAGGGCTACACCTTC.

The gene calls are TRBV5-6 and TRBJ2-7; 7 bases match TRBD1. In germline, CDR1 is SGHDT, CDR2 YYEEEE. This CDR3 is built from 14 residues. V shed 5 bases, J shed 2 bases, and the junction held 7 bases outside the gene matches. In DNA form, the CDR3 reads TGTGCCAGCAGACAAACAGGGGCGCCCTACGAGCAGTACTTC. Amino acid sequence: CASRQTGAPYEQYF. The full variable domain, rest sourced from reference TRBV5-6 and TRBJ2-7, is DAGVTQSPTHLIKTRGQQVTLRCSPKSGHDTVSWYQQALGQGPQFIFQYYEEEERQRGNFPDRFSGHQFPNYSSELNVNALLLGDSALYLCASRQTGAPYEQYFGPGTRLTVT.

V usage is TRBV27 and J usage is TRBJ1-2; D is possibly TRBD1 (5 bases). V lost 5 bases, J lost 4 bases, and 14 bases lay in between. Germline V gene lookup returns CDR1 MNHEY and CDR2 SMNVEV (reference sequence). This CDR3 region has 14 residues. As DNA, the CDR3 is TGTGCCAGCAGTCGGCCCGGGACGAGCTATGGCTACACCTTC. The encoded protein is CASSRPGTSYGYTF.

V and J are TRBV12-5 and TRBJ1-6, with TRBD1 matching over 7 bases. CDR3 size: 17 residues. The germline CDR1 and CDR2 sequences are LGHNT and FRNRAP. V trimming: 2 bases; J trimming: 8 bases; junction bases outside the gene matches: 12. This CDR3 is CASGLTLDGTAYSPLHF. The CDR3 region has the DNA TGTGCTAGTGGTTTGACTCTCGACGGGACAGCCTATTCACCCCTCCACTTT.

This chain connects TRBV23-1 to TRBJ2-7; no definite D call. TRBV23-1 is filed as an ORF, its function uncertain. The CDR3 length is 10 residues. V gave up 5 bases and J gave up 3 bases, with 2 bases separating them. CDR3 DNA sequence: TGCGCCAGCAGTGTCTACGAGCAGTACTTC. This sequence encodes CASSVYEQYF.

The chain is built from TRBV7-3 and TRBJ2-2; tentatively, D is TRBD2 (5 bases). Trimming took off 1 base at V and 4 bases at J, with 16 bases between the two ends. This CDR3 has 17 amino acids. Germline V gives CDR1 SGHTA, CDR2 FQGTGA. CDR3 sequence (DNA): TGTGCCAGCAGCTTAAGCCGGGAAAAGGCCTCCACCGGGGAGCTGTTTTTT. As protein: CASSLSREKASTGELFF.

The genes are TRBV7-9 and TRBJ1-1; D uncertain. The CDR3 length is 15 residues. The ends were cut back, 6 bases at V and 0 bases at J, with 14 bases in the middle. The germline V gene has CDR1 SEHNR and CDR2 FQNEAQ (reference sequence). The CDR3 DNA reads TGTGCCAGCAGACCCCGACACCCGCTGAACACTGAAGCTTTCTTT. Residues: CASRPRHPLNTEAFF.

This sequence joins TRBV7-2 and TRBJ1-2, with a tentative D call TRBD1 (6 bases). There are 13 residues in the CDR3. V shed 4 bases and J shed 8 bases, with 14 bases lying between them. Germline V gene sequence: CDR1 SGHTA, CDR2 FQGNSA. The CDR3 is CASSSDRFQGYTF. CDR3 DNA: TGTGCCAGCAGCTCGGACAGATTTCAGGGCTACACCTTC.

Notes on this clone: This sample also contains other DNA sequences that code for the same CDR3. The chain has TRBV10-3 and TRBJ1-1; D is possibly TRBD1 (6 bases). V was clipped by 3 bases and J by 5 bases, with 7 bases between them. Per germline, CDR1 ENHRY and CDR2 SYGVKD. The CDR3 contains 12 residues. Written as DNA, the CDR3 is TGTGCCATCAGTGACAGGGGTACTGAAGCTTTCTTT. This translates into CAISDRGTEAFF.

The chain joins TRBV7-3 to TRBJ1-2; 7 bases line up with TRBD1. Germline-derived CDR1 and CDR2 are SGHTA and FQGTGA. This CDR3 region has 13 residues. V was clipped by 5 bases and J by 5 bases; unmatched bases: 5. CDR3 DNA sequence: TGTGCCAGCAGCCCCGACAGGGCGTATGGCTACACCTTC. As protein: CASSPDRAYGYTF.

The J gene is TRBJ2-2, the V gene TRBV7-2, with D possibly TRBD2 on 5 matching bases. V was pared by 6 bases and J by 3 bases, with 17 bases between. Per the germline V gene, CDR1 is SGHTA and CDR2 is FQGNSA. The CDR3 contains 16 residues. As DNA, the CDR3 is TGTGCCAGCAGAACCGGAGGCGGGCTATACACCGGGGAGCTGTTTTTT. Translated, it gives CASRTGGGLYTGELFF.

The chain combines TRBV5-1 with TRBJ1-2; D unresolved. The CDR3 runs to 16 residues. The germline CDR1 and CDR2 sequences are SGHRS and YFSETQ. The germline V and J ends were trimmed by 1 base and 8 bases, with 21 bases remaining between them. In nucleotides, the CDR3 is TGCGCCAGCAGCTTGAGCCAGGCCGGACTCCTAGAGGGCTACACCTTC. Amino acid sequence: CASSLSQAGLLEGYTF.

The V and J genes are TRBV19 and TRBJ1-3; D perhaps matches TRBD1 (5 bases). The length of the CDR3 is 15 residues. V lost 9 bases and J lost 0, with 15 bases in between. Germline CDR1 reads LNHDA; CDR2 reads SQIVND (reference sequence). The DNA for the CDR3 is TGTGCCAGCCAATCGAGGGGTTACTCTGGAAACACCATATATTTT. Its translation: CASQSRGYSGNTIYF.

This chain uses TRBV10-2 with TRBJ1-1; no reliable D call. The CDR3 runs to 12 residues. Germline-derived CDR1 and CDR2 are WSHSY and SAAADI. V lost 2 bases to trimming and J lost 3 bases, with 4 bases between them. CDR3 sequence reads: CASSEGYTEAFF. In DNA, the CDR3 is TGCGCCAGCAGTGAGGGGTACACTGAAGCTTTCTTT.

CDR3 sequence reads: CASSLDRFTEAFF. In DNA, the CDR3 is TGCGCCAGCAGCTTGGACAGGTTCACTGAAGCTTTCTTT. The chain couples TRBV5-1 to TRBJ1-1, with D maybe TRBD1 (5 bases). CDR1 is SGHRS, CDR2 YFSETQ, per germline. The V gene lost 0 bases and the J gene lost 4 bases, with 7 bases spanning the gap. There are 13 residues in the CDR3. Variable domain in full (rest from reference TRBV5-1 and TRBJ1-1): KAGVTQTPRYLIKTRGQQVTLSCSPISGHRSVSWYQQTPGQGLQFLFEYFSETQRNKGNFPGRFSGRQFSNSRSEMNVSTLELGDSALYLCASSLDRFTEAFFGQGTRLTVV.

CDR3 sequence (DNA): TGTGCCATCAGTACCCTAGGGACAGGCGGCGGCTACACCTTC. As protein: CAISTLGTGGGYTF. This sequence joins TRBV10-3 and TRBJ1-2; 8 bases are shared with TRBD1. The J segment lost 8 bases and the V segment lost 5 bases, leaving 10 bases of the junction unmatched. Germline assignment: CDR1 ENHRY and CDR2 SYGVKD. The CDR3 length is 14 residues.

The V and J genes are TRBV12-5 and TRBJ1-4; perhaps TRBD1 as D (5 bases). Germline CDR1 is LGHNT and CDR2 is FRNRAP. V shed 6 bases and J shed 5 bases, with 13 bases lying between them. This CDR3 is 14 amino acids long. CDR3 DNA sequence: TGTGCTAGTGGCCCGGGACGGGTAAATGAAAAACTGTTTTTT. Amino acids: CASGPGRVNEKLFF.

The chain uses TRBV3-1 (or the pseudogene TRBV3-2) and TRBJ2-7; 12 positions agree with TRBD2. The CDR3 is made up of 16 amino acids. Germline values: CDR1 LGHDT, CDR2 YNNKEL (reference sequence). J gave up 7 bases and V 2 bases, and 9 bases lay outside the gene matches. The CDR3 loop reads CASSQPGLAGRIEQYF. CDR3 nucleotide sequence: TGTGCCAGCAGCCAACCGGGACTAGCGGGCCGGATTGAGCAGTACTTC.